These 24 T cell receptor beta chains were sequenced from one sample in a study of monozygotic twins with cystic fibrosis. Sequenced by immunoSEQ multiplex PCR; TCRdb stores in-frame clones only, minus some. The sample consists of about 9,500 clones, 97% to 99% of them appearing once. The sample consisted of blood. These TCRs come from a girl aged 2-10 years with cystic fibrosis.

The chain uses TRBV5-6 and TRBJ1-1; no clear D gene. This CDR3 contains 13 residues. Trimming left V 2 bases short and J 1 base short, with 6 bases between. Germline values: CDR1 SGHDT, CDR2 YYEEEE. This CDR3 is CASSFGRNTEAFF. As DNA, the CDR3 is TGTGCCAGCAGCTTCGGGAGGAACACTGAAGCTTTCTTT. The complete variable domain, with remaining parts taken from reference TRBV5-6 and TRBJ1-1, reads DAGVTQSPTHLIKTRGQQVTLRCSPKSGHDTVSWYQQALGQGPQFIFQYYEEEERQRGNFPDRFSGHQFPNYSSELNVNALLLGDSALYLCASSFGRNTEAFFGQGTRLTVV.

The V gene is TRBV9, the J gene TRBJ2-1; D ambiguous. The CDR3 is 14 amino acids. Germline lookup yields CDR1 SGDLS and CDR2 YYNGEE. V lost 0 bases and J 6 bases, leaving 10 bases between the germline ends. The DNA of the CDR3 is TGTGCCAGCAGCGTAGTTCCCTGGCCCAATGAGCAGTTCTTC. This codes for CASSVVPWPNEQFF.

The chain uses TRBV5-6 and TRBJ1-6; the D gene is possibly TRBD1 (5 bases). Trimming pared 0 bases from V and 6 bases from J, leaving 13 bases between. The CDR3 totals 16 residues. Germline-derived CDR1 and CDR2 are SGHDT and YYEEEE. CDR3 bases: TGTGCCAGCAGCTTGGGGGGGACTGGGTTTAATTCACCCCTCCACTTT. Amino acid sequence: CASSLGGTGFNSPLHF.

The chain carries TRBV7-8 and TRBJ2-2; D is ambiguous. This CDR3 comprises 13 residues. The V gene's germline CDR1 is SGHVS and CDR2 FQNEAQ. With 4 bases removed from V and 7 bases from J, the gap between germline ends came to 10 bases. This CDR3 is CASSSLTHGELFF. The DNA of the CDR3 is TGTGCCAGCAGCTCCTTAACCCACGGGGAGCTGTTTTTT.

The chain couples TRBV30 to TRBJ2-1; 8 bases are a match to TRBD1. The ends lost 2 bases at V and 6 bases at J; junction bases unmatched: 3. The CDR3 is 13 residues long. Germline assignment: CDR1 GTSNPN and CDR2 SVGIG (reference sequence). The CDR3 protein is CAWSRTGGNEQFF. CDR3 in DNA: TGTGCCTGGAGTCGTACAGGGGGCAATGAGCAGTTCTTC. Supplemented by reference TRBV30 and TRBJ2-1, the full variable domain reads SQTIHQWPATLVQPVGSPLSLECTVEGTSNPNLYWYRQAAGRGLQLLFYSVGIGQISSEVPQNLSASRPQDRQFILSSKKLLLSDSGFYLCAWSRTGGNEQFFGPGTRLTVL.

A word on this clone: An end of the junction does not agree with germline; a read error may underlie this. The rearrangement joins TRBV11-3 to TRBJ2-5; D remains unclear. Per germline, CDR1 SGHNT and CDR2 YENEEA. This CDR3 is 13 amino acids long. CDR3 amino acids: CASSLGWEEPQYF. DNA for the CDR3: TGTGCCAGCAGCTTAGGTTGGGAAGAGCCCCAGTACTTC.

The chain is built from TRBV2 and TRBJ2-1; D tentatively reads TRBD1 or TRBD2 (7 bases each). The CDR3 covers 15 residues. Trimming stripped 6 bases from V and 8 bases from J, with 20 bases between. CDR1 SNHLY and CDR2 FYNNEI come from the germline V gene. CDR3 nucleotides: TGTGCCAGCAGCGACCCCAGGGGGGGTGCCGATGAGCAGTTCTTC. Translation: CASSDPRGGADEQFF. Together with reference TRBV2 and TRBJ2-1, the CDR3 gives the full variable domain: EPEVTQTPSHQVTQMGQEVILRCVPISNHLYFYWYRQILGQKVEFLVSFYNNEISEKSEIFDDQFSVERPDGSNFTLKIRSTKLEDSAMYFCASSDPRGGADEQFFGPGTRLTVL.

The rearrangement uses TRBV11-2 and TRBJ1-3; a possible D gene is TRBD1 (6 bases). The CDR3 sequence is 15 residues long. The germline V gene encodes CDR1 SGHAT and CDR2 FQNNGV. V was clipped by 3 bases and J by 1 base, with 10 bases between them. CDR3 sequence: CASSFLQGSGNTIYF. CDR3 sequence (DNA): TGTGCCAGCAGCTTCTTACAGGGATCTGGAAACACCATATATTTT.

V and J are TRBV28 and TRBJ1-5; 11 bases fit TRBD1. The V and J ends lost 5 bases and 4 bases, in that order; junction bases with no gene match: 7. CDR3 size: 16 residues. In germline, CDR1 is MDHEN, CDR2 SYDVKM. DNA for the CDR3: TGTGCCAGCAGTACTCAGGGACAGGGGGATAATCAGCCCCAGCATTTT. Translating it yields CASSTQGQGDNQPQHF.

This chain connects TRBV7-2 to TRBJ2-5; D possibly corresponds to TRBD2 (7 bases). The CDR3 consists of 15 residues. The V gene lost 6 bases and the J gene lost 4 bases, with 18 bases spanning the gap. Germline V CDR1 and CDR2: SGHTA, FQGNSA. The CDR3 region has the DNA TGTGCCAGCAGACCCCCACCCGGGGGGCGAGAGACCCAGTACTTC. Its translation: CASRPPPGGRETQYF.

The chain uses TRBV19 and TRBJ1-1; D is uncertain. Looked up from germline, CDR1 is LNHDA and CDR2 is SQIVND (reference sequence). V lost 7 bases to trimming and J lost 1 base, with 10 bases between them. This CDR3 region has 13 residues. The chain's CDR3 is CASNVPGNTEAFF. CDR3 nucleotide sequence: TGTGCCAGTAACGTTCCAGGGAACACTGAAGCTTTCTTT.

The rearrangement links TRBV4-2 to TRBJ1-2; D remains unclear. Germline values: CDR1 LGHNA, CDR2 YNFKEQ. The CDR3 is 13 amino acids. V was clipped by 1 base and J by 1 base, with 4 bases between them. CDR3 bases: TGTGCCAGCAGCCAAGCGGATAACTATGGCTACACCTTC. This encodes CASSQADNYGYTF.

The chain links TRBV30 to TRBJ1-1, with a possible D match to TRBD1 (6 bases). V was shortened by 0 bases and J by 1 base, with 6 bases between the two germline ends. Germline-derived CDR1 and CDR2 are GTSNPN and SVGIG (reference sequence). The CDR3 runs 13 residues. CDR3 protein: CAWSVGGNTEAFF. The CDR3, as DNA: TGTGCCTGGAGTGTAGGGGGGAACACTGAAGCTTTCTTT.

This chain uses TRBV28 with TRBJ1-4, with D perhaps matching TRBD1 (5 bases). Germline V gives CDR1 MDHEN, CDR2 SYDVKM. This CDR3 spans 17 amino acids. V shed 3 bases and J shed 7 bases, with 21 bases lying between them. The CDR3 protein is CASSLGSGQGLIEKLFF. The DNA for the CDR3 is TGTGCCAGCAGTTTGGGCTCAGGGCAGGGATTGATTGAAAAACTGTTTTTT.

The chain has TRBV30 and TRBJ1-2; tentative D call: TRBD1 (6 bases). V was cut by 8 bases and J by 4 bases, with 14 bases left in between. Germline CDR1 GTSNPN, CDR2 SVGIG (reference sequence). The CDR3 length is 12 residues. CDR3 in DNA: TGTGCCGGTTTGGGGGGCGCCTATGGCTACACCTTC. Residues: CAGLGGAYGYTF.

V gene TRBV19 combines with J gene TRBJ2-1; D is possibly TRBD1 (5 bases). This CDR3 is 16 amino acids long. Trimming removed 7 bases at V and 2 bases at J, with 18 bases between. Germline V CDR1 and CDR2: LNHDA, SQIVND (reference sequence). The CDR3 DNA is TGTGCCAGTACCCCTGCCGCCGACAGACCCTACAATGAGCAGTTCTTC. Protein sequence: CASTPAADRPYNEQFF.

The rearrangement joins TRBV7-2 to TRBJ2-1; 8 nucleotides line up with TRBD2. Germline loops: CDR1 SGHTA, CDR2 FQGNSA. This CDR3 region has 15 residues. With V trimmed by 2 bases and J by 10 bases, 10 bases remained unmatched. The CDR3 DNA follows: TGTGCCAGCAGCTTATGGCGAGCGGGAGCCAGGGAGCAGTTCTTC. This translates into CASSLWRAGAREQFF.

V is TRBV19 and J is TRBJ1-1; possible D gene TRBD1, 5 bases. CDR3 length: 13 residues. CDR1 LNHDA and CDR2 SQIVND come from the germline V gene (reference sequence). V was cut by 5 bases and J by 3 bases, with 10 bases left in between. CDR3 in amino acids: CASSHQGYTEAFF. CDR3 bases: TGTGCCAGTAGTCACCAGGGATACACTGAAGCTTTCTTT.

The CDR3 region has the DNA TGCGCCAGCAGCTTGTCCGAAGAGACCCAGTACTTC. Protein sequence: CASSLSEETQYF. The chain couples TRBV5-1 to TRBJ2-5; D is uncertain. Trimming shortened V by 1 base and J by 3 bases, and 4 bases separated the two germline ends. Germline V gene data show CDR1 as SGHRS and CDR2 as YFSETQ. The CDR3 length is 12 residues.

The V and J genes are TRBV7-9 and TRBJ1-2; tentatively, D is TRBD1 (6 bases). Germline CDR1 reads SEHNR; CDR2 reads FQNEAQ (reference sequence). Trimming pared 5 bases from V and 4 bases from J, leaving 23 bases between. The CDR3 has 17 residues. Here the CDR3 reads CASSRSRGVRGAYGYTF. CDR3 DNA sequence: TGTGCCAGCAGCCGAAGTAGGGGGGTTAGAGGAGCCTATGGCTACACCTTC.

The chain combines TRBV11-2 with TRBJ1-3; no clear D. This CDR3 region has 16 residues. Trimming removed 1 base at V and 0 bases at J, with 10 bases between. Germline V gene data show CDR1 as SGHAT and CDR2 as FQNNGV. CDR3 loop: CASSLVRPNSGNTIYF. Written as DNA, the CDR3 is TGTGCCAGCAGCTTAGTCCGTCCAAACTCTGGAAACACCATATATTTT.

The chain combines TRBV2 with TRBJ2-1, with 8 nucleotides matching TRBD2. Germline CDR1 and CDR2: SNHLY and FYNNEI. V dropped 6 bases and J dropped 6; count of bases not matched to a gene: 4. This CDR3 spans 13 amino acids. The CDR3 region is CASRGGLVNEQFF. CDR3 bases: TGTGCCAGCAGGGGGGGACTAGTCAATGAGCAGTTCTTC. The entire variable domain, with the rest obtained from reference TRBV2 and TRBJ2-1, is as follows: EPEVTQTPSHQVTQMGQEVILRCVPISNHLYFYWYRQILGQKVEFLVSFYNNEISEKSEIFDDQFSVERPDGSNFTLKIRSTKLEDSAMYFCASRGGLVNEQFFGPGTRLTVL.

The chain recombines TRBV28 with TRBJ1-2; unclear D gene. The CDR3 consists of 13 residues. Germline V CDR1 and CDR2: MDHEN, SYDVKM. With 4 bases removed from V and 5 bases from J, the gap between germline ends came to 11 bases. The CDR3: CASSSGRKYGYTF. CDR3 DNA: TGTGCCAGCAGTTCCGGACGGAAATATGGCTACACCTTC.

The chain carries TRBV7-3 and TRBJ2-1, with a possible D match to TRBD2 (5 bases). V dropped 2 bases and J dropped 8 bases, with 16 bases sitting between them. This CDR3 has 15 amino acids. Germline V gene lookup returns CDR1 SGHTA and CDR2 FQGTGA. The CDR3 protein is CASSLLGATIYEQFF. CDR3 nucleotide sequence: TGTGCCAGCAGCTTACTGGGAGCTACCATCTATGAGCAGTTCTTC.